This T cell receptor beta chain was retrieved from a study of T cell repertoires in cytomegalovirus infection (dated 2019 in TCRdb). General notes on the study: Because public TCR beta signatures pointed to carriage of CMV infection together with the matching HLA type, the HLA type of each donor mattered for the analysis.

These reads were obtained on an Illumina HiSeq 1500. TCRdb reprocessing: public reads trimmed at Q25 with fastp, clones called with MiXCR, in-frame beta chains kept. Here each entry gathers all rows of one CDR3 protein and keeps the most common genes and DNA. The sample table records approximately 260,000 distinct CDR3 sequences; about a sixth of these occur just once. Roughly half of the sample comes from the top ten. Beyond this particular receptor, the publication reports: The ex vivo response was dominated by HLA-C-restricted CMV-specific TCR beta clonotypes, which also provided the single most frequent clonotype in two of eight donors. In both this cohort and an independent roughly 350-donor cohort, the cumulative frequency of public TCR beta family members distinguished carriers of CMV infection plus the relevant HLA type.

With respect to this clonotype: Its antigen target is currently unknown. No base quality values were provided; no much bigger clone lies one nucleotide off.

The germline V gene supplies CDR1 MNHEY and CDR2 SVGAGI. Relative to germline, V is 4 bases shorter and J is 5 bases shorter, with 15 bases between their ends. The CDR3 holds 15 amino acids from the cysteine to the phenylalanine. Only the CDR3 DNA is retained, 45 bases long and in frame from the first base. Source material: CD8+ T cells from PBMCs. The TCR originated in a human donor in good health (CMV status not recorded). Some clones in this sample may be carry-over from other donors' samples. Rearrangement joined TRBV6-5 to TRBJ2-1, and possibly TRBD1, on 5 matching bases. The bases read TGTGCCAGCAGTTCAGGGCCCTCCCGCGACAATGAGCAGTTCTTC. This is translated as CASSSGPSRDNEQFF.